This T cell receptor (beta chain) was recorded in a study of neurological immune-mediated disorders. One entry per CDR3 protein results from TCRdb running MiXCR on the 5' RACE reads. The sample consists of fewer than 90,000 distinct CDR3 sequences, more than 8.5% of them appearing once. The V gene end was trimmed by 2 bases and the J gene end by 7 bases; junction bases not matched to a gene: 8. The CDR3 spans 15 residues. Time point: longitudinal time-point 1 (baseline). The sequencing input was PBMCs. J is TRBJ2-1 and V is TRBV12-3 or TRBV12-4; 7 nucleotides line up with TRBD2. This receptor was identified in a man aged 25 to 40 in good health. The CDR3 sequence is CASSLRDLGGNEQFF. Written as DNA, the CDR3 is TGTGCCAGCAGTTTAAGGGACTTGGGGGGGAATGAGCAGTTCTTC.